These T cell receptor beta chains were read from a single sample in a study of T cells in Graves' hyperthyroidism and ophthalmopathy. TCRdb re-derived calls from the multiplex PCR reads in MiXCR, one entry per CDR3 protein. The data contain approximately 400,000 distinct CDR3 sequences, 18% of them singletons. The sample comprised blood. The receptors stem from a man aged 18 to 29 with Graves' ophthalmopathy. Each CDR3 is given with its conserved first and last residue. The D gene is left open where the match is weak. Clone size appears in some rows only: once, few, many, or a class for an expanded clone.

D gene: NA
V gene: TRBV9
J gene: TRBJ1-5
clone size: few
CDR3 DNA: TGTGCCAGCAACCAGGGGAGTAGCAATCAGCCCCAGCATTTT
CDR3 protein: CASNQGSSNQPQHF

D gene: NA
V gene: TRBV10-3
J gene: TRBJ2-1
clone size: NA
CDR3 DNA: TGTGCCATCAGTGAGTTTGGGCAGGATTCCTACAATGAGCAGTTCTTC
CDR3 protein: CAISEFGQDSYNEQFF

D gene: NA
V gene: TRBV28
J gene: TRBJ2-5
clone size: NA
CDR3 DNA: TGTGCCAGCAGTTTCCCCCCGGTTTATGCGGAGACCCAGTACTTC
CDR3 protein: CASSFPPVYAETQYF

D gene: NA
V gene: TRBV19
J gene: TRBJ2-1
clone size: few
CDR3 DNA: TGTGCCAGTAGTATAGATAGGGGGGTTGAGCAGTTCTTC
CDR3 protein: CASSIDRGVEQFF

D gene: NA
V gene: TRBV7-6
J gene: TRBJ2-2
clone size: NA
CDR3 DNA: TGTGCCAGCAGCTTAGTCATAACCGGGGAGCTGTTTTTT
CDR3 protein: CASSLVITGELFF

D gene: NA
V gene: TRBV7-2
J gene: TRBJ2-5
clone size: many
CDR3 DNA: TGTGCCAGCAACGTGGGGGTTGGAGAGACCCAGTACTTC
CDR3 protein: CASNVGVGETQYF

D gene: NA
V gene: TRBV7-9
J gene: TRBJ1-2
clone size: many
CDR3 DNA: TGTGCCAGCAGCCTCAAGGGACACGATGGCTACACCTTC
CDR3 protein: CASSLKGHDGYTF

D gene: NA
V gene: TRBV7-8
J gene: TRBJ1-3
clone size: few
CDR3 DNA: TGTGCCAGCAGCTTTGTGGACACGCACTCTGGAAACACCATATATTTT
CDR3 protein: CASSFVDTHSGNTIYF

D gene: NA
V gene: TRBV3-1
J gene: TRBJ1-3
clone size: many
CDR3 DNA: TGTGCCAGCAGCCAAGGGTTCTCTGGAAACACCATATATTTT
CDR3 protein: CASSQGFSGNTIYF

D gene: TRBD1
V gene: TRBV12-3/TRBV12-4
J gene: TRBJ2-7
clone size: many
CDR3 DNA: TGTGCCAGCAGTTCGACAGGGAGAGGATCCTACGAGCAGTACTTC
CDR3 protein: CASSSTGRGSYEQYF

D gene: NA
V gene: TRBV2
J gene: TRBJ1-5
clone size: many
CDR3 DNA: TGTGCCAGCAGTGAATCGGGCCTCAATAGCAATCAGCCCCAGCATTTT
CDR3 protein: CASSESGLNSNQPQHF

D gene: NA
V gene: TRBV6-1
J gene: TRBJ2-2
clone size: many
CDR3 DNA: TGTGCCAGCAGTTCTGGACAGCGGGCGAACACCGGGGAGCTGTTTTTT
CDR3 protein: CASSSGQRANTGELFF

D gene: TRBD1
V gene: TRBV11-1
J gene: TRBJ1-5
clone size: NA
CDR3 DNA: TGTGCCAGCAGCCCCCCCGGGACAGGGGGCGATCAGCCCCAGCATTTT
CDR3 protein: CASSPPGTGGDQPQHF

D gene: NA
V gene: TRBV6-1
J gene: TRBJ2-2
clone size: NA
CDR3 DNA: TGTGCCAGCACCCCAGGGGGGGGGGCGAGCACCGGGGAGCTGTTTTTT
CDR3 protein: CASTPGGGASTGELFF

D gene: TRBD1
V gene: TRBV10-3
J gene: TRBJ2-7
clone size: few
CDR3 DNA: TGTGCCATCAGTGGGGGACAGGGGTTGTCCTACGAGCAGTACTTC
CDR3 protein: CAISGGQGLSYEQYF

D gene: NA
V gene: TRBV11-1
J gene: TRBJ2-1
clone size: many
CDR3 DNA: TGTGCCAGCAGCCCCCTGAGGCAGGGCCCTCAGGAGCAGTTCTTC
CDR3 protein: CASSPLRQGPQEQFF

D gene: NA
V gene: TRBV13
J gene: TRBJ2-5
clone size: NA
CDR3 DNA: TGTGCCAGCAGCCTACCCCCCGGGGCCGGGGTAGAGGCCCAGTACTTC
CDR3 protein: CASSLPPGAGVEAQYF

D gene: NA
V gene: TRBV6-1
J gene: TRBJ2-5
clone size: NA
CDR3 DNA: TGTGCCAGCAGCGTACAGGTAGAAGAGACCCAGTACTTC
CDR3 protein: CASSVQVEETQYF

D gene: NA
V gene: TRBV12-3/TRBV12-4
J gene: TRBJ1-3
clone size: few
CDR3 DNA: TGTGCCAGCAGCCCCTTTGGGGACACCATATATTTT
CDR3 protein: CASSPFGDTIYF

D gene: NA
V gene: TRBV9
J gene: TRBJ1-2
clone size: few
CDR3 DNA: TGTGCCAGCAGCGTAGCTACCCTCGGGTATGGCTACACCTTC
CDR3 protein: CASSVATLGYGYTF

D gene: NA
V gene: TRBV7-9
J gene: TRBJ2-3
clone size: many
CDR3 DNA: TGTGCCAGCAGCTTAGCCCTAGGCCCCACAGATACGCAGTATTTT
CDR3 protein: CASSLALGPTDTQYF

D gene: NA
V gene: TRBV12-3/TRBV12-4
J gene: TRBJ2-3
clone size: NA
CDR3 DNA: TGTGCCAGCAGTCGAACCCGGGACCAGAACACAGATACGCAGTATTTT
CDR3 protein: CASSRTRDQNTDTQYF

D gene: NA
V gene: TRBV10-1
J gene: TRBJ2-3
clone size: few
CDR3 DNA: TGCGCCAGCTCAGAATTAGGCTCGACGCAGTATTTT
CDR3 protein: CASSELGSTQYF

D gene: NA
V gene: TRBV6-1
J gene: TRBJ1-1
clone size: NA
CDR3 DNA: TGTGCCAGCAGGGGACCCCCAGAGAACACTGAAGCTTTCTTT
CDR3 protein: CASRGPPENTEAFF

D gene: TRBD1
V gene: TRBV5-8
J gene: TRBJ2-7
clone size: many
CDR3 DNA: TGTGCCAGCAGCTTTTGGACAGGGGGCGGCGAGCAGTACTTC
CDR3 protein: CASSFWTGGGEQYF

D gene: NA
V gene: TRBV12-3/TRBV12-4
J gene: TRBJ1-1
clone size: many
CDR3 DNA: TGTGCCAGCAGTTTCGGGTCGAACACTGAAGCTTTCTTT
CDR3 protein: CASSFGSNTEAFF

D gene: NA
V gene: TRBV6-2/TRBV6-3
J gene: TRBJ2-3
clone size: NA
CDR3 DNA: TGTGCCAGCAGTTTAAGTGACAGCACAGATGCGCAGTATTTT
CDR3 protein: CASSLSDSTDAQYF

D gene: NA
V gene: TRBV18
J gene: TRBJ2-5
clone size: few
CDR3 DNA: TGTGCCAGCTCACCACCAGCAGGGGTGGGGACCCAGTACTTC
CDR3 protein: CASSPPAGVGTQYF

D gene: NA
V gene: TRBV7-2
J gene: TRBJ1-3
clone size: many
CDR3 DNA: TGTGCCAGCACCAGGATGAGCTCTGGAAACACCATATATTTT
CDR3 protein: CASTRMSSGNTIYF

D gene: TRBD1
V gene: TRBV29-1
J gene: TRBJ1-5
clone size: many
CDR3 DNA: TGCAGCGTGCTACTGGACAGGGGAGGGAATCAGCCCCAGCATTTT
CDR3 protein: CSVLLDRGGNQPQHF

D gene: TRBD2
V gene: TRBV5-1
J gene: TRBJ2-1
clone size: NA
CDR3 DNA: TGCGCCAGCAGCTGGACCCGACTAGCGGGGGGAAATGAGCAGTTCTTC
CDR3 protein: CASSWTRLAGGNEQFF

D gene: TRBD2
V gene: TRBV3-1
J gene: TRBJ2-1
clone size: many
CDR3 DNA: TGTGCCAGCAGCCCATTTCGGGGGGTTACAACATACAATGAGCAGTTCTTC
CDR3 protein: CASSPFRGVTTYNEQFF

D gene: TRBD2
V gene: TRBV6-1
J gene: TRBJ2-3
clone size: NA
CDR3 DNA: TGTGCCAGCAGTGAAGCGCTCCTACTAGCGGGAACCACAGATACGCAGTATTTT
CDR3 protein: CASSEALLLAGTTDTQYF

D gene: TRBD1
V gene: TRBV7-3
J gene: TRBJ2-2
clone size: NA
CDR3 DNA: TGTGCCAGCAGCCAAGGGACAGGGACCGGGGAGCTGTTTTTT
CDR3 protein: CASSQGTGTGELFF

D gene: TRBD2
V gene: TRBV5-1
J gene: TRBJ2-3
clone size: NA
CDR3 DNA: TGCGCCAGCAGCCCGGGAGGGGGGGCCACAGATACGCAGTATTTT
CDR3 protein: CASSPGGGATDTQYF